This T cell receptor beta chain was recovered during a study of T cells in Graves' hyperthyroidism and ophthalmopathy. General study results and limits: The model identified upcoming ophthalmopathy a median about six months ahead of onset.

This clonotype was counted at least ten times. Its antigen is not identified. Amplification yielded TCR beta CDR3 regions, with RNA transcripts as the source. In the first-round RT-PCR of the TCR CDR3, the HTBI primer set was used. TCRdb reprocessed the multiplex PCR reads with MiXCR, giving one entry per CDR3 protein. The sample contains about 360,000 distinct CDR3 sequences, under 15% of which appear only once. Diagnostic decisions used clinical symptoms, serum thyroxine and TRAb, thyroid ultrasound and orbital computed tomography. The CDR3 totals 14 residues. Trimming pared 3 bases from V and 2 bases from J, leaving 7 bases between. CDR1 KGHSH and CDR2 LQKENI come from the germline V gene.

The material sequenced was blood. The receptor was derived from a woman aged 18-35 years with Graves' hyperthyroidism. The chain joins TRBV18 to TRBJ2-2; D is uncertain. The CDR3 reads CASSPQDNTGELFF. The CDR3 DNA reads TGTGCCAGCTCACCGCAGGACAACACCGGGGAGCTGTTTTTT.